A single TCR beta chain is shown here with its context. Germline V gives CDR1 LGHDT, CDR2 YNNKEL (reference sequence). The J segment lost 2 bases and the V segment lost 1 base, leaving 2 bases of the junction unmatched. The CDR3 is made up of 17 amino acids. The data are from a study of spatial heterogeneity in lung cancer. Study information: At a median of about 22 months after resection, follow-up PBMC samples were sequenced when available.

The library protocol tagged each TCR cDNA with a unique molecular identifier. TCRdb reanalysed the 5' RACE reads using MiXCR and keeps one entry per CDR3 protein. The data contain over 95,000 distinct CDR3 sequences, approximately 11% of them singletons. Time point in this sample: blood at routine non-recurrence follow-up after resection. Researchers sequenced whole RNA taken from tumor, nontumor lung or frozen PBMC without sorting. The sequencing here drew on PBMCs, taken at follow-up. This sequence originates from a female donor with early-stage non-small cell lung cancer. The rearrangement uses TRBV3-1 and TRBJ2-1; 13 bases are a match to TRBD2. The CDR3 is CASSQGTSGRAYNEQFF. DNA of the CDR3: TGTGCCAGCAGCCAAGGGACTAGCGGGAGAGCCTACAATGAGCAGTTCTTC.